A single sample gave rise to the 10 T cell receptor beta chains below, sequenced in a study of technical replicates of blood from a handful of donors. The data were produced by immunoSEQ multiplex PCR, yet TCRdb's version contains in-frame clones alone and is incomplete. This table has under 90,000 clones, 90% to 95% appearing once. The source material was T cells isolated from PBMCs. The receptors were sampled from a human donor in good health.

The chain couples TRBV11-3 to TRBJ1-1; D uncertain. The V end lost 5 bases, the J end lost 11 bases, and 15 bases lay between the germline ends. Germline V lookup: CDR1 SGHNT, CDR2 YENEEA. The CDR3 covers 12 residues. This CDR3 is CASSPSGGKAFF. The CDR3 DNA is TGTGCCAGCAGCCCTAGCGGCGGGAAGGCTTTCTTT.

In DNA form, the CDR3 reads TGTGCCAGTAGCAGGGGACAGACCTATGGCTACACCTTC. Amino acid sequence: CASSRGQTYGYTF. The rearrangement joins TRBV19 to TRBJ1-2; 7 nucleotides agree with TRBD1. In germline, CDR1 is LNHDA, CDR2 SQIVND (reference sequence). Germline trimming cut 6 bases from V and 4 bases from J; bases unmatched to any gene: 5. The CDR3 contains 13 residues.

The chain combines TRBV19 with TRBJ1-1; D is possibly TRBD1 (5 bases). With 7 bases removed from V and 1 base from J, the gap between germline ends came to 7 bases. Germline CDR1 and CDR2: LNHDA and SQIVND (reference sequence). This CDR3 region has 12 residues. In DNA, the CDR3 is TGTGCCAGTAAGCAGGGGAACACTGAAGCTTTCTTT. Translating it yields CASKQGNTEAFF.

The chain employs TRBV2 and TRBJ2-1; TRBD1 matches at 9 bases. V lost 8 bases, J lost 9 bases, and 8 bases stayed unmatched. Germline CDR1 and CDR2: SNHLY and FYNNEI. The CDR3 extends over 13 amino acids. CDR3 residues: CASLGQGLGEQFF. CDR3 nucleotide sequence: TGTGCCAGCTTGGGACAGGGTCTGGGTGAGCAGTTCTTC.

The chain combines TRBV4-1 with TRBJ1-2; 8 bases are shared with TRBD1. The V gene's germline CDR1 is MGHRA and CDR2 YSYEKL. The CDR3 totals 13 residues. Trimming took 6 bases from V and 2 from J; bases not matched to a gene: 2. CDR3: CASRGQGNYGYTF. The CDR3 nucleotides are TGCGCCAGCAGAGGACAGGGAAACTATGGCTACACCTTC.

The genes are TRBV28 and TRBJ2-3, with a tentative D call TRBD1 (6 bases). The germline gives CDR1 MDHEN, CDR2 SYDVKM. The length of the CDR3 is 15 residues. Between the trimmed V and J ends, which lost 2 bases and 4 bases, there was a span of 13 bases. The CDR3 DNA sequence: TGTGCCAGCAGTTTAGGGGGCAGGGTCCCAGATACGCAGTATTTT. Translating gives CASSLGGRVPDTQYF.

The CDR3 here is CASSGQGVAYEQYF. The CDR3 nucleotides are TGTGCCAGCAGTGGACAGGGGGTCGCCTACGAGCAGTACTTC. The rearrangement joins TRBV2 to TRBJ2-7, with 9 bases matching TRBD1. Germline CDR1 and CDR2: SNHLY and FYNNEI. The CDR3 has 14 amino acids. V lost 4 bases to trimming and J lost 2 bases; unmatched junction nucleotides: 3. Based on the CDR3 plus reference TRBV2 and TRBJ2-7, the full variable domain is EPEVTQTPSHQVTQMGQEVILRCVPISNHLYFYWYRQILGQKVEFLVSFYNNEISEKSEIFDDQFSVERPDGSNFTLKIRSTKLEDSAMYFCASSGQGVAYEQYFGPGTRLTVT.

As to this clone: Sequence at one end of the junction differs from germline and may be a read error. The CDR3 region is CASSSQGKETQYF. The CDR3 DNA is TGTGCTAGCAGCTCCCAGGGGAAAGAGACCCAGTACTTC. V gene TRBV7-7 combines with J gene TRBJ2-5; maybe TRBD1 (6 bases). The CDR3 spans 13 residues. Germline V gene data show CDR1 as SSHAT and CDR2 as FNYEAQ (reference sequence).

V is TRBV5-6 and J is TRBJ2-1; no clear D gene. The CDR3 totals 14 residues. The V gene lost 0 bases and the J gene lost 6 bases, with 10 bases spanning the gap. Germline CDR1 and CDR2: SGHDT and YYEEEE. CDR3 in DNA: TGTGCCAGCAGCTTGGTTGATGCGATCAATGAGCAGTTCTTC. Protein product: CASSLVDAINEQFF.

This chain uses TRBV2 with TRBJ1-5; maybe TRBD1 (5 bases). CDR1 and CDR2 (germline): SNHLY, FYNNEI. V lost 3 bases and J 6 bases, leaving 18 bases between the germline ends. This CDR3 comprises 16 residues. CDR3 sequence (DNA): TGTGCCAGCAGTGATATAGACAGCCGGCCGGGTCAGCCCCAGCATTTT. As protein: CASSDIDSRPGQPQHF. The full variable domain, rest sourced from reference TRBV2 and TRBJ1-5, is EPEVTQTPSHQVTQMGQEVILRCVPISNHLYFYWYRQILGQKVEFLVSFYNNEISEKSEIFDDQFSVERPDGSNFTLKIRSTKLEDSAMYFCASSDIDSRPGQPQHFGDGTRLSIL.